The clone carrying this T cell receptor beta chain was counted many times. The source of the sample is a study of blood T cell repertoires in COVID-19. This CDR3 has 15 amino acids. The J segment lost 5 bases and the V segment lost 7 bases, leaving 6 bases of the junction unmatched. CDR1 and CDR2 from the germline V gene are MNHEY and SMNVEV (reference sequence). Profiling relied on immunoSEQ multiplex PCR, and the TCRdb table lists in-frame clones only, not all of them. The sample has about 200,000 clones; around 80% are singletons. The chain uses TRBV27 and TRBJ2-1; 12 bases line up with TRBD2. Sequencing used peripheral blood. The TCR comes from a woman of 80 years or more with active or convalescent COVID-19. The CDR3 protein is CASTPTSGGNNEQFF. The CDR3 nucleotides are TGTGCCAGCACCCCGACTAGCGGGGGAAACAATGAGCAGTTCTTC.